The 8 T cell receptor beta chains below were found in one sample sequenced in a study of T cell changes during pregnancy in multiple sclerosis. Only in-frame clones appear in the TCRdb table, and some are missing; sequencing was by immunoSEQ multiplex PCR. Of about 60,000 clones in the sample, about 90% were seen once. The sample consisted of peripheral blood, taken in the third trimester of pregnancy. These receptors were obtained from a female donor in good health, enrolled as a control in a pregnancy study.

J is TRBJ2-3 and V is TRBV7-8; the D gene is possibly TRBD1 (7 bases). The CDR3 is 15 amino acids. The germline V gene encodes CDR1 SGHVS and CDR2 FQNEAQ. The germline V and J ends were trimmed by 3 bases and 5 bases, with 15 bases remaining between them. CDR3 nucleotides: TGTGCCAGCAGCTTTCGCGGGAACAGGGGAGATACGCAGTATTTT. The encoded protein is CASSFRGNRGDTQYF.

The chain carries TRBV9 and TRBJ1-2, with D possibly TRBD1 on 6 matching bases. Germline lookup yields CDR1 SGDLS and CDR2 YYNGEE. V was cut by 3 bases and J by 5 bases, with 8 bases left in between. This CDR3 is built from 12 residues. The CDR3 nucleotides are TGTGCCAGCAGCGCCGGGACATATGGCTACACCTTC. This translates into CASSAGTYGYTF.

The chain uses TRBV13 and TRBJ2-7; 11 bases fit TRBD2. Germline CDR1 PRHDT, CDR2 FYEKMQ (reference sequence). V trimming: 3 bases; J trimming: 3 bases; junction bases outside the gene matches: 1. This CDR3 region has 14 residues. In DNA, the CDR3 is TGTGCCAGCAGCTTTGGACTAGCGGGCTACGAGCAGTACTTC. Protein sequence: CASSFGLAGYEQYF.

CDR3 protein: CASSPGQGAYGYTF. CDR3 DNA: TGTGCCAGCAGCCCTGGACAGGGAGCCTATGGCTACACCTTC. This chain connects TRBV7-9 to TRBJ1-2; 8 nucleotides agree with TRBD1. The J segment lost 4 bases and the V segment lost 5 bases, leaving 6 bases of the junction unmatched. From germline, CDR1 is SEHNR and CDR2 FQNEAQ (reference sequence). The CDR3 runs to 14 residues.

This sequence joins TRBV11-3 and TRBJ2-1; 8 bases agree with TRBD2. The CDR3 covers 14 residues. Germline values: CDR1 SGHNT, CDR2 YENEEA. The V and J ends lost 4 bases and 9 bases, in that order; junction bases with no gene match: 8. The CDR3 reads CASSSGTSVGEQFF. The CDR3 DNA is TGTGCCAGCAGCTCCGGGACTAGTGTTGGTGAGCAGTTCTTC.

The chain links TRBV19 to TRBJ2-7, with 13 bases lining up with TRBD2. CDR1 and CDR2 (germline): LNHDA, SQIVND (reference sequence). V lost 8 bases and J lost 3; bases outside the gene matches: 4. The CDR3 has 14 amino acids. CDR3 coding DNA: TGTGCCAGTGGGACTAGCGGGGATCTCTACGAGCAGTACTTC. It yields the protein CASGTSGDLYEQYF.

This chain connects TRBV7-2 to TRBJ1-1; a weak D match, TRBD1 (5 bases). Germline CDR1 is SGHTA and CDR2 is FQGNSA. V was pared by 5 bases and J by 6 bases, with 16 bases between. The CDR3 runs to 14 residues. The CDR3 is CASSPRGMQSEAFF. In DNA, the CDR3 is TGTGCCAGCAGCCCCCGGGGGATGCAATCTGAAGCTTTCTTT.

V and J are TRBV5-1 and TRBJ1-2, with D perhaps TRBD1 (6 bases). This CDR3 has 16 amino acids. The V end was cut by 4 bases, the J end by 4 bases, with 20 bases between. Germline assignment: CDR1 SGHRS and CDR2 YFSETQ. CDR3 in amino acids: CASSPLSAGDGYGYTF. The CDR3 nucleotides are TGCGCCAGCAGCCCCCTATCGGCAGGGGACGGCTATGGCTACACCTTC.